The TCR beta chain described here comes from a study of blood T cell repertoires in COVID-19 (dated by TCRdb to 2018 to 2021). Study-level background: The collaborator samples originated in the United States, Italy and Spain and spanned the acute and convalescent phases of COVID-19. The prospective study material was composed of cDNA or gDNA derived from T cells, B-cell-depleted T cells, or PBMCs. Subjects who had been exposed to COVID-19, were actively infected with it, or had recovered from it provided the deeply sampled blood TCRbeta repertoires that made up the dataset. The repertoires were released in a freely available public database intended as a resource for research on the immune response to SARS-CoV-2. The samples were drawn from two sources: the first 160 participants of the ongoing ImmuneRACE study, and approximately 1,300 subjects contributed by 6 global collaborators. A de-identified subject ID, COVID-19 status, age in years and sex were almost always included in the sample metadata. Where available, HLA class I and class II types were obtained from metadata supplied by the sample provider rather than from assay-based typing.

Comment on this clone: Its antigen is unknown. No per-base quality is available; no much larger clone lies one base away.

The collaborating institutions used their own protocols to collect whole blood in K2EDTA tubes. For TCRbeta analysis, collaborator samples were shipped as frozen whole blood, as isolated PBMCs, or as DNA extracted from either sample type. The immunoSEQ Assay, a bias-controlled multiplex PCR, was used to amplify TCRbeta CDR3 regions from genomic DNA. On the study's bioinformatics: The number of nucleated cells in each sample was estimated from the amplification of reference gene primers within the assay. To quantify the absolute abundance of each unique TCRbeta CDR3 rearrangement, sequence reads were collapsed and filtered. For each sample, productive Simpson clonality was calculated as the square root of Simpson's diversity index across productive rearrangements. In its TCRdb copy, this immuneACCESS table keeps in-frame sequences only and misses some clones. Where compared with another copy, unresolved V genes explain less than half of these, and the others have no known cause. V, J and clone size were drawn from that table, and D and trimming were deduced from the DNA. The sample has some 200,000 clones on record, about 88% of them singletons. Of the sample, around 15% is held by the ten largest clones.

The CDR3 has 13 amino acids, counting the end cysteine and phenylalanine. The DNA shown is the 39-base CDR3, in frame from base 1. Cut back by 1 base and 3 bases, the V and J ends lie 6 bases apart. The CDR1 and CDR2 encoded by the germline V gene are MNHEY and SVGAGI. Results and caveats for the whole study, not just this receptor: The quantity of clinical and demographic metadata differed by source and by participant and was supplied without curation.

The chain couples TRBV6-5 to TRBJ2-5; the D gene lacks a confident call. The receptor comes from a man younger than 45 with active or convalescent COVID-19. Sample: peripheral blood. The CDR3 region has the sequence CASSYWQEETQYF. In nucleotide form, the sequence is TGTGCCAGCAGTTACTGGCAGGAAGAGACCCAGTACTTC.